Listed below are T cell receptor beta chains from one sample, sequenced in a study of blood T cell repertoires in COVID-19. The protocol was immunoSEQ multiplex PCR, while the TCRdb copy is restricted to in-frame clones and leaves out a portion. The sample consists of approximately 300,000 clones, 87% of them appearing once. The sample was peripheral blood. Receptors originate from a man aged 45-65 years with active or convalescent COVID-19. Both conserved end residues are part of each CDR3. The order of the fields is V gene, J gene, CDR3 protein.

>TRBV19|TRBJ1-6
CASSMGQVNSPLHF
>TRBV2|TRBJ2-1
CASSEARTSGRAGEQFF
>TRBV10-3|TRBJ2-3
CAISVGQPVGETQYF
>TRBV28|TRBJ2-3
CASSLYYTDTQYF
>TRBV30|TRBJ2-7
CAWSGLESLSFYEQYF
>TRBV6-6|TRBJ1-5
CASSYGSGQPQHF
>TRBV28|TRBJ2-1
CASSLPTGGFWFF
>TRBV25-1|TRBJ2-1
CASSYQTSGRFNEQFF
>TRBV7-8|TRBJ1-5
CASSSQVGQPQHF
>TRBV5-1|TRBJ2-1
CASSLEWESPNNEQFF
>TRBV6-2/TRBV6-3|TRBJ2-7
CASSYLDREEEQYF
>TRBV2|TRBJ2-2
CASSREVTGELFF
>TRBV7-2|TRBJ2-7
CASSLGRLVDEQYF
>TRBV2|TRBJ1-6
CASSQGYNSPLHF
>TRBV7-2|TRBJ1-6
CASSLKDRGYSPLHF
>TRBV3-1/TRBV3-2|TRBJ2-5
CASSPIHTGAKTQYF
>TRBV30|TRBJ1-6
CAWNTGLPLHF
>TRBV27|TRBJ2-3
CASRDLPTDTQYF
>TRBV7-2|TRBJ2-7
CASSAPGSHYEQYF
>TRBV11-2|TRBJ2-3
CASSLDPGEDTQYF
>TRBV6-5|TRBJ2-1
CASSLAGFHNEQFF
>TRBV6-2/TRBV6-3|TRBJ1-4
CASSFRGEKLFF
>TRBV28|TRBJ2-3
CASSLSSLERFPGYF
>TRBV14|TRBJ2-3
CASSLGGAPDTQYF
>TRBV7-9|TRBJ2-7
CASSSSGQGDNEQYF
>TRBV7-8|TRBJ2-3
CASSEGFGGTDTQYF
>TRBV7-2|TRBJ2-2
CASSPGGSGELFF
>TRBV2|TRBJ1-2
CASSENGAANYGYTF
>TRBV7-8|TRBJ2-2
CASSEPGQGFGELFF
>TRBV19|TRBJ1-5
CASSRALDRGYQPQHF
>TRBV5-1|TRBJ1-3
CASSFTATGGGNTIYF
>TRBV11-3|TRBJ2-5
CASSLGSGEETQYF
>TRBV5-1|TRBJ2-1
CASTLAGFSYNEQFF
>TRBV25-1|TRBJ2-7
CASSEYVLGTPYYEQYF
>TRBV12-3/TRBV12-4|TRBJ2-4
CASSLGRDIQYF
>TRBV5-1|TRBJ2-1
CASSSLAGGQWNEQFF
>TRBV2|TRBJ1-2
CASKPDTSYGYTF
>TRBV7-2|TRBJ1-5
CASSLGRGGEQPQHF
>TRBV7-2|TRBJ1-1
CASSLDRGNTEAFF
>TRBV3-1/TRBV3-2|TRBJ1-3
CASSPTSSGNTIYF
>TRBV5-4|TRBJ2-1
CASSSPTSGSLIGEQFF
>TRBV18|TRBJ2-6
CASSPVIRSTYSGANVLTF
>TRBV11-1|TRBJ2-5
CASSVRQQQETQYF
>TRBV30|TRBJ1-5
CAWSYTGNQPQHF
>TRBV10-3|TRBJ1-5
CAISDRDRGKDQPQHF
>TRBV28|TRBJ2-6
CASSLVGGWSSGANVLTF
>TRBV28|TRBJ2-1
CATTSGAYNEQFF
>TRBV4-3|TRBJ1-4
CASSHGQARVVNEKLFF
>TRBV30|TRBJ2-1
CACRDWAENEQFF
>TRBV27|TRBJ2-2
CASGGGPNTGELFF
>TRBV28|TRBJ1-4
CASSPQGQGNEKLFF